Listed here are 10 T cell receptor beta chains from one sample, sequenced in a study of T cell responses to AZD1222 COVID-19 vaccine. TCRdb's copy holds only in-frame clones and misses some; the assay was immunoSEQ multiplex PCR. The top ten hold approximately 3% of the sample, which has roughly 120,000 clones, about 92% seen once. The sequenced sample was peripheral blood, obtained on day 0 of AZD1222 vaccination. The receptors shown here come from an adult in good health.

The CDR3 bases are TGCGCCAGCAGTGAACCTGGGGGGCGCGTTGAAAAACTGTTTTTT. This gives the protein CASSEPGGRVEKLFF. The chain recombines TRBV10-2 with TRBJ1-4; a weak D match, TRBD1 (6 bases). The CDR3 runs to 15 residues. Trimming removed 3 bases at V and 7 bases at J, with 15 bases between. Germline V gene lookup returns CDR1 WSHSY and CDR2 SAAADI.

The rearrangement links TRBV19 to TRBJ2-4; TRBD1 is a possible D gene (5 bases). The germline V and J ends were trimmed by 7 bases and 0 bases, with 10 bases remaining between them. The CDR3 consists of 14 residues. Germline lookup yields CDR1 LNHDA and CDR2 SQIVND (reference sequence). The chain's CDR3 is CASTGILAKNIQYF. The DNA of the CDR3 is TGTGCCAGTACAGGGATTCTAGCCAAAAACATTCAGTACTTC.

The chain joins TRBV4-2 to TRBJ2-7; 7 nucleotides line up with TRBD2. The CDR3 covers 16 residues. Germline CDR1 LGHNA, CDR2 YNFKEQ. Trimming cost V 0 bases and J 3 bases; bases outside gene matches: 8. The CDR3 region is CASSQEWTGGFYEQYF. The CDR3 nucleotides read TGTGCCAGCAGCCAAGAATGGACGGGAGGCTTCTACGAGCAGTACTTC.

The chain combines TRBV3-1 (or the pseudogene TRBV3-2) with TRBJ2-7, with TRBD2 matching 11 bases. This CDR3 is built from 16 residues. The V gene's germline CDR1 is LGHDT and CDR2 YNNKEL (reference sequence). V lost 4 bases and J lost 7; bases outside the gene matches: 12. The CDR3 sequence is CASSRGTSGYTGEQYF. In DNA form, the CDR3 reads TGTGCCAGCAGCCGAGGGACTAGCGGATACACGGGGGAGCAGTACTTC.

J is TRBJ2-2 and V is TRBV19; D tentatively fits TRBD1 or TRBD2 (5 bases each). The CDR3 has 14 residues. CDR1 and CDR2 (germline): LNHDA, SQIVND (reference sequence). The V end was cut by 7 bases, the J end by 2 bases, with 11 bases between. The CDR3 reads CASMGTFNTGELFF. The CDR3 bases are TGTGCCAGTATGGGGACCTTCAACACCGGGGAGCTGTTTTTT.

The rearrangement joins TRBV28 to TRBJ1-2, with a weak D call TRBD1 (5 bases). The CDR3 runs 13 residues. CDR1 is MDHEN, CDR2 SYDVKM, per germline. The germline V and J ends were trimmed by 8 bases and 5 bases, with 15 bases remaining between them. This CDR3 reads CASRRGADYGYTF. The DNA for the CDR3 is TGTGCCAGCCGGAGAGGGGCAGATTATGGCTACACCTTC.

The V call is TRBV2, the J call TRBJ2-2; 8 nucleotides align to TRBD1. Losses at the gene ends were 6 bases for V and 1 base for J; bases not matched to a gene: 4. This CDR3 has 15 amino acids. Looked up from germline, CDR1 is SNHLY and CDR2 is FYNNEI. In nucleotides, the CDR3 is TGTGCCAGCAGGCCGGGACAGGTGAACACCGGGGAGCTGTTTTTT. Translating gives CASRPGQVNTGELFF. Together with reference TRBV2 and TRBJ2-2, the CDR3 gives the full variable domain: EPEVTQTPSHQVTQMGQEVILRCVPISNHLYFYWYRQILGQKVEFLVSFYNNEISEKSEIFDDQFSVERPDGSNFTLKIRSTKLEDSAMYFCASRPGQVNTGELFFGEGSRLTVL.

V is TRBV7-2 and J is TRBJ1-1; D may be TRBD1 (5 bases). Per germline, CDR1 SGHTA and CDR2 FQGNSA. V lost 6 bases to trimming and J lost 1 base, with 15 bases between them. The CDR3 extends over 15 amino acids. The CDR3 spells CASSRPGPPNTEAFF. For the CDR3, the DNA is TGTGCCAGCAGTCGTCCGGGACCTCCGAACACTGAAGCTTTCTTT.

The rearrangement joins TRBV27 to TRBJ1-2; weak D call: TRBD1 (6 bases). This CDR3 region has 14 residues. Germline values: CDR1 MNHEY, CDR2 SMNVEV (reference sequence). The ends were cut back, 7 bases at V and 4 bases at J, with 16 bases in the middle. DNA of the CDR3: TGTGCCAGCACTCAACCCGGGACACGCTATGGCTACACCTTC. Translating gives CASTQPGTRYGYTF.

A word on this clone: Distinct nucleotide sequences in the sample also encode this CDR3. The J gene is TRBJ1-1, the V gene TRBV28, with D perhaps TRBD1 (5 bases). This CDR3 is 14 amino acids long. Trimming removed 4 bases from V and 0 bases from J, with 9 bases in between. Germline assignment: CDR1 MDHEN and CDR2 SYDVKM. The CDR3 protein is CASSSPGLNTEAFF. The CDR3 DNA reads as TGTGCCAGCAGTTCCCCAGGGTTGAACACTGAAGCTTTCTTT.